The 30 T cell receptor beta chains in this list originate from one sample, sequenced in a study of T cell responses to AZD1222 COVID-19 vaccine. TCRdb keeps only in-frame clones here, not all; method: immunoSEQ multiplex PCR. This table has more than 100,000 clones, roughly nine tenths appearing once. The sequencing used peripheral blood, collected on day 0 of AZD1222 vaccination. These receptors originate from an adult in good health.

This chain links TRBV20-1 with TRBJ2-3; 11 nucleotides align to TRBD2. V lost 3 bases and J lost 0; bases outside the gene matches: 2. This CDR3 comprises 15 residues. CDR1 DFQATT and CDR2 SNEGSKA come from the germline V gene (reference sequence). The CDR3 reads CSASIAGGSTDTQYF. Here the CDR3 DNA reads TGCAGTGCTAGTATAGCGGGAGGGAGCACAGATACGCAGTATTTT.

The CDR3 here is CASSRAWVGSSYNEQFF. The CDR3 bases are TGTGCCAGCAGTCGAGCCTGGGTGGGAAGCTCCTACAATGAGCAGTTCTTC. This chain uses TRBV4-2 with TRBJ2-1; D is uncertain. Per the germline V gene, CDR1 is LGHNA and CDR2 is YNFKEQ. The CDR3 is 17 residues long. Trimming shortened V by 6 bases and J by 0 bases, and 18 bases separated the two germline ends.

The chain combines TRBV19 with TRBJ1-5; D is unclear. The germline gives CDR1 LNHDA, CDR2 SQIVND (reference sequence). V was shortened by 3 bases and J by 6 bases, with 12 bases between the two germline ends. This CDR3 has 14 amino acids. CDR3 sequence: CASSIGWEGQPQHF. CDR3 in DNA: TGTGCCAGTAGTATCGGGTGGGAGGGTCAGCCCCAGCATTTT.

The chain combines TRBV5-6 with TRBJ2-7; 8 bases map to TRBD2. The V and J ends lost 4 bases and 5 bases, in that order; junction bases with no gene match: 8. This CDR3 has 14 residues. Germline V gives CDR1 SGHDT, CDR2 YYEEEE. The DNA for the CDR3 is TGTGCCAGCAGCCCCTCCGGGACTAGTGACGAGCAGTACTTC. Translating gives CASSPSGTSDEQYF. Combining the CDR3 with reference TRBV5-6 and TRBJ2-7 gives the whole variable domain DAGVTQSPTHLIKTRGQQVTLRCSPKSGHDTVSWYQQALGQGPQFIFQYYEEEERQRGNFPDRFSGHQFPNYSSELNVNALLLGDSALYLCASSPSGTSDEQYFGPGTRLTVT.

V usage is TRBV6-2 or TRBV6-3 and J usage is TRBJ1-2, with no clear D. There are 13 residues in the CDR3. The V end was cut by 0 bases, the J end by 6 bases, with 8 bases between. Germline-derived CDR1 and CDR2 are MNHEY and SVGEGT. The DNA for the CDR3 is TGTGCCAGCAGTTACTCTCTTGTGGATGGCTACACCTTC. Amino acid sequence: CASSYSLVDGYTF.

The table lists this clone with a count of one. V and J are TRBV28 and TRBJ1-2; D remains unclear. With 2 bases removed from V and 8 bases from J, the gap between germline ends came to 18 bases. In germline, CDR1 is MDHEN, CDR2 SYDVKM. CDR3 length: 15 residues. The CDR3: CASSLAKGFSSGYTF. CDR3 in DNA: TGTGCCAGCAGTTTAGCGAAGGGATTTTCTTCAGGCTACACCTTC.

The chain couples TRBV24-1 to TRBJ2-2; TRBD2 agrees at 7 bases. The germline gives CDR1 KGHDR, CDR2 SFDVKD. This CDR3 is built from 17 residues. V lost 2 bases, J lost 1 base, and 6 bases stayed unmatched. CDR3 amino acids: CATSDWGGPRNTGELFF. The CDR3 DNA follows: TGTGCCACCAGTGATTGGGGAGGGCCACGGAACACCGGGGAGCTGTTTTTT.

The CDR3 sequence: CATSRDRGSGEQYF. The CDR3 coding sequence is TGTGCCACCAGCAGAGATAGAGGAAGCGGCGAGCAGTACTTC. The chain couples TRBV15 to TRBJ2-7, with D possibly matching TRBD2 (5 bases). V gave up 0 bases and J gave up 6 bases, with 12 bases separating them. The CDR3 has 14 residues. The germline gives CDR1 LNHNV, CDR2 YYDKDF (reference sequence).

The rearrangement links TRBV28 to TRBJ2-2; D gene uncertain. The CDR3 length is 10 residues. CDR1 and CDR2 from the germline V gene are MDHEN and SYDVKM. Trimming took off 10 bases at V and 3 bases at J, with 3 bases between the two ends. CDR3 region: CATYTGELFF. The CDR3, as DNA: TGTGCCACCTACACCGGGGAGCTGTTTTTT.

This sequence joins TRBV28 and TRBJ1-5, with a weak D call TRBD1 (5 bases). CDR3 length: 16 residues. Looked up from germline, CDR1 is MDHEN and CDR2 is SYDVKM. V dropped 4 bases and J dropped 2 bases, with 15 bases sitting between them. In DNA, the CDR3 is TGTGCCAGCAGTTCATATACCAGGGTCCGCAATCAGCCCCAGCATTTT. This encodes CASSSYTRVRNQPQHF.

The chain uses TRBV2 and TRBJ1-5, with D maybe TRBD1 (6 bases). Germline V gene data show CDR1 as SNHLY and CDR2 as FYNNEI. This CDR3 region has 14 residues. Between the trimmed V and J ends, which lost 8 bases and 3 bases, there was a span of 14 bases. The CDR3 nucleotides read TGTGCCAGCTGGGCGGGGGCCCTCAATCAGCCCCAGCATTTT. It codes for CASWAGALNQPQHF.

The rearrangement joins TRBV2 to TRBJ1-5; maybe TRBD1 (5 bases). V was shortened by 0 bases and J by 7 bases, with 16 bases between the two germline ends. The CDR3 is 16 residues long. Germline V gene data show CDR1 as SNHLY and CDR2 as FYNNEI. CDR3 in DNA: TGTGCCAGCAGTGAAGCAGAAGAGGGGTTTGGGCAGCCCCAGCATTTT. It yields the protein CASSEAEEGFGQPQHF.

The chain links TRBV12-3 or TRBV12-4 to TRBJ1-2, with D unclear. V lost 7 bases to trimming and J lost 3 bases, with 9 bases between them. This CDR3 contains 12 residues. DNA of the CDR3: TGTGCCAGCACCCCGGACCACTATGGCTACACCTTC. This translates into CASTPDHYGYTF.

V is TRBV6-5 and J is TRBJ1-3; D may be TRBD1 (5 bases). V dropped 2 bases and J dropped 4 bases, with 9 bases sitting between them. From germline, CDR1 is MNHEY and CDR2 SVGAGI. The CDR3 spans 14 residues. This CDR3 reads CASSYGGEGNTIYF. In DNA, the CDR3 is TGTGCCAGCAGTTACGGGGGAGAGGGAAACACCATATATTTT.

DNA for the CDR3: TGTGCCAGCAGATCGGGACAGGGTGCCTATGGCTACACCTTC. Translation: CASRSGQGAYGYTF. The rearrangement uses TRBV6-5 and TRBJ1-2, with 9 positions matching TRBD1. Germline V lookup: CDR1 MNHEY, CDR2 SVGAGI. This CDR3 has 14 amino acids. After removal of 6 bases from V and 4 bases from J, the junction contained 6 bases not matched to a gene.

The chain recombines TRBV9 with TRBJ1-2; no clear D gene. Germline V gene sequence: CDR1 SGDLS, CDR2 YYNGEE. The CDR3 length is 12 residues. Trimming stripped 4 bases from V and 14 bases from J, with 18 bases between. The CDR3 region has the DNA TGTGCCAGCAGCTCGGTGGAGAGACCAGCTACCTTC. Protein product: CASSSVERPATF.

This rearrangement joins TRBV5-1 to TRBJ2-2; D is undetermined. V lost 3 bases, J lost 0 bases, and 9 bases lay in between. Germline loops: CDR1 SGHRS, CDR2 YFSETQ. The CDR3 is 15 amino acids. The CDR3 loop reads CASSWQYANTGELFF. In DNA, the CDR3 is TGCGCCAGCAGCTGGCAGTACGCGAACACCGGGGAGCTGTTTTTT.

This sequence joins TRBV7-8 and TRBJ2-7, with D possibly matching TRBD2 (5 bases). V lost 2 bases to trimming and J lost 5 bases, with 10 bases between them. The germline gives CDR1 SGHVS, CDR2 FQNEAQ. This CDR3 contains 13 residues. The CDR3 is CASSLLLGDEQYF. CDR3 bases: TGTGCCAGCAGCTTACTACTCGGGGACGAGCAGTACTTC.

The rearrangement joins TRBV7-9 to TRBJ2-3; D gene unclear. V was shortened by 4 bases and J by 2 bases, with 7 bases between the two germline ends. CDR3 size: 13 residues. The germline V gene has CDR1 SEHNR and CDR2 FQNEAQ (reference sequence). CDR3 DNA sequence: TGTGCCAGCAGCTCCCCGTACACAGATACGCAGTATTTT. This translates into CASSSPYTDTQYF. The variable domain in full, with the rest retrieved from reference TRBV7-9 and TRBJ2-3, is DTGVSQNPRHKITKRGQNVTFRCDPISEHNRLYWYRQTLGQGPEFLTYFQNEAQLEKSRLLSDRFSAERPKGSFSTLEIQRTEQGDSAMYLCASSSPYTDTQYFGPGTRLTVL.

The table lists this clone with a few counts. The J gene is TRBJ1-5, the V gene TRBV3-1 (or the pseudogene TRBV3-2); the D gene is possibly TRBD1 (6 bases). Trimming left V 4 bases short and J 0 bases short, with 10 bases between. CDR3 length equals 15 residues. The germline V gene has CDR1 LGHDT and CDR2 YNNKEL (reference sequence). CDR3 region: CASSRGQHSNQPQHF. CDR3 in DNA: TGTGCCAGCAGCCGTGGACAGCATAGCAATCAGCCCCAGCATTTT.

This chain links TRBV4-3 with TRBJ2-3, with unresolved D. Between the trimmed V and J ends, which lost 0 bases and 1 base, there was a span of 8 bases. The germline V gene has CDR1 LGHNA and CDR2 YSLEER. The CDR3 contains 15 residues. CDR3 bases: TGCGCCAGCAGCCAAGAATGGAGAGGCACAGATACGCAGTATTTT. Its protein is CASSQEWRGTDTQYF.

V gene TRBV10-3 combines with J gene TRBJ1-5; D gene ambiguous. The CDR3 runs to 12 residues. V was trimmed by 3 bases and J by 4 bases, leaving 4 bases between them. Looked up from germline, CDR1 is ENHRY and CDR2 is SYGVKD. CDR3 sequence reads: CAISEVNQPQHF. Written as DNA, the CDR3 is TGTGCCATCAGTGAAGTAAATCAGCCCCAGCATTTT.

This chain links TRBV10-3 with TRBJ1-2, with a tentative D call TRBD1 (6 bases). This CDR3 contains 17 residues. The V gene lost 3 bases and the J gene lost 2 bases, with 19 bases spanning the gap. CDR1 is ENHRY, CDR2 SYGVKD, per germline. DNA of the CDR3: TGTGCCATCAGTGAAAATCGCCCGGGACACCCCAACTATGGCTACACCTTC. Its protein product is CAISENRPGHPNYGYTF.

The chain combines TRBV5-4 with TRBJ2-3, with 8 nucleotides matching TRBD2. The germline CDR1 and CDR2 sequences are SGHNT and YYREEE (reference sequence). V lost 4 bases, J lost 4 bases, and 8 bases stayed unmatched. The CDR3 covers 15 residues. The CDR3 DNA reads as TGTGCCAGCAGCGCTCCGGGACTAGAGGCAGATACGCAGTATTTT. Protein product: CASSAPGLEADTQYF.

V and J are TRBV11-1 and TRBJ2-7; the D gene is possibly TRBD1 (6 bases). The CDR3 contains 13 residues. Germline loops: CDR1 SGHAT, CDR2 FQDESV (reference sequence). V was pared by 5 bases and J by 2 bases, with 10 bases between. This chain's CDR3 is CASSRPGAYEQYF. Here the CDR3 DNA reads TGTGCCAGCAGCCGACCAGGGGCCTACGAGCAGTACTTC.

CDR3 in amino acids: CASSSSGRADTQYF. The DNA for the CDR3 is TGTGCCAGCAGTTCAAGCGGGAGGGCCGATACGCAGTATTTT. This sequence joins TRBV6-2 or TRBV6-3 and TRBJ2-3, with TRBD2 matching over 10 bases. Per the germline V gene, CDR1 is MNHEY and CDR2 is SVGEGT. J gave up 6 bases and V 4 bases, and 4 bases lay outside the gene matches. This CDR3 has 14 amino acids.

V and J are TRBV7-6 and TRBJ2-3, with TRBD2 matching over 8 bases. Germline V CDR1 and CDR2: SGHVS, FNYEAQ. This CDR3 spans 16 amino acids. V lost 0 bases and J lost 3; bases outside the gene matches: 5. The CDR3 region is CASSLATGTRTDTQYF. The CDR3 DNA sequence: TGTGCCAGCAGCTTAGCGACCGGGACTAGAACAGATACGCAGTATTTT.

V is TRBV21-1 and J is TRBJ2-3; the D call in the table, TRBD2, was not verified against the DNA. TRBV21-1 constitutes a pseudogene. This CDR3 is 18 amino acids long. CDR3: CASSIPPPEVEGTDTQYF. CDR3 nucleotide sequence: TGTGCCAGCAGCATTCCTCCCCCCGAGGTTGAGGGCACAGATACGCAGTATTTT.

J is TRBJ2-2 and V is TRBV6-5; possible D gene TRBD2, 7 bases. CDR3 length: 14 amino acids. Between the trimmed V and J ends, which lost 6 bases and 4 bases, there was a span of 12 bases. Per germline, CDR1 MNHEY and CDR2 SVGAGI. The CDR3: CASSKGGGTGELFF. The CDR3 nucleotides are TGTGCCAGCAGCAAGGGGGGGGGCACCGGGGAGCTGTTTTTT.

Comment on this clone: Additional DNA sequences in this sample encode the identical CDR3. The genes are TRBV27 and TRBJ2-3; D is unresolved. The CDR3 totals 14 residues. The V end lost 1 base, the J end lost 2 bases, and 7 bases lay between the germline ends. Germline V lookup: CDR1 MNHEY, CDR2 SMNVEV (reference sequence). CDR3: CASSLLRLTDTQYF. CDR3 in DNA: TGTGCCAGCAGTTTATTGCGCCTCACAGATACGCAGTATTTT.